Below, one TCR beta chain is given with its context. The data were obtained in a study of blood T cell repertoires in COVID-19. On the study more broadly: Material from acute and convalescent COVID-19 was sourced from the United States, Italy and Spain.

The recovered donors of Cohort 3 showed two negative PCRs, clearance, or symptom resolution. The V end lost 5 bases, the J end lost 2 bases, and 18 bases lay between the germline ends. CDR1 is SGHAT, CDR2 FQNNGV, per germline. The CDR3 totals 16 residues. Original data processing: Scientists estimated how many nucleated cells there were by amplifying reference gene primers. TCRdb's table, derived via immunoSEQ multiplex PCR, lists solely in-frame clones and lacks some. V and J calls and clone size follow that table, whereas D and trimming were derived from the DNA. The sample lists more than 300,000 clones; 65% to 90% were seen once.

The chain joins TRBV11-2 to TRBJ2-5, with D perhaps matching TRBD2 (5 bases). The receptor's source is a man aged 30 to 39 who had recovered from COVID-19. Sequencing was carried out using PBMCs or T cells enriched from blood (not recorded which). CDR3: CASSLLTSGRQETQYF. Here the CDR3 DNA reads TGTGCCAGCAGCCTATTAACCAGCGGCCGTCAAGAGACCCAGTACTTC. The full variable domain, in which reference TRBV11-2 and TRBJ2-5 provide the parts outside the CDR3, is EAGVAQSPRYKIIEKRQSVAFWCNPISGHATLYWYQQILGQGPKLLIQFQNNGVVDDSQLPKDRFSAERLKGVDSTLKIQPAKLEDSAVYLCASSLLTSGRQETQYFGPGTRLLVL.